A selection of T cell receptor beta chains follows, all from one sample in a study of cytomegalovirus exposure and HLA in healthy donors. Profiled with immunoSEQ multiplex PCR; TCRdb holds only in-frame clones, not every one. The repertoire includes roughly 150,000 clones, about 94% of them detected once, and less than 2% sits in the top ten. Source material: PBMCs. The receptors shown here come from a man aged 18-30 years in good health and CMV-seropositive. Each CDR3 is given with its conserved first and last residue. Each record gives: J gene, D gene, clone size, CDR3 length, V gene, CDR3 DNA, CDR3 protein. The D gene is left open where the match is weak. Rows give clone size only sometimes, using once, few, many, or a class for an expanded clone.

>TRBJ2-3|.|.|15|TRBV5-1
TGCGCCAGCAGCTTGGGGCGGGGAGGAGCAGATACGCAGTATTTT
CASSLGRGGADTQYF
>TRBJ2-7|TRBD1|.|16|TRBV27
TGTGCCAGCAGTTCCGAGTGGACAGGGAGATCCCACGAGCAGTACTTC
CASSSEWTGRSHEQYF
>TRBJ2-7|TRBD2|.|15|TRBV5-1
TGCGCCAGCAGCGCTGGGACTAGCGGGGACTACGAGCAGTACTTC
CASSAGTSGDYEQYF
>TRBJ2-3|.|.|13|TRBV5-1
TGCGCCAGCAGGCGACAGGCGGCAGATACGCAGTATTTT
CASRRQAADTQYF
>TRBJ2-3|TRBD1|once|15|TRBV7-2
TGTGCCAGCAGCCCCGGCGGGACAGGGCGAGATACGCAGTATTTT
CASSPGGTGRDTQYF
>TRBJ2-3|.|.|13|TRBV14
TGTGCCAGCAGCCAAGATCGCCAGGGTACGCAGTATTTT
CASSQDRQGTQYF
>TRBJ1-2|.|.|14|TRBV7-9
TGTGCCAGCAGCTTTTCTACAGGGTCGCGGGGCTACACCTTC
CASSFSTGSRGYTF
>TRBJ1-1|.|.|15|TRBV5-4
TGTGCCAGCAGCCTAGGTGGAGGTACGAACACTGAAGCTTTCTTT
CASSLGGGTNTEAFF
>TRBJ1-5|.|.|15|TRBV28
TGTGCCAGCAGTTACGGGGGGAGATGGAATCAGCCCCAGCATTTT
CASSYGGRWNQPQHF
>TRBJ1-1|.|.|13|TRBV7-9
TGTGCCAGCAGCTTAGAGGGGTGGACTGAAGCTTTCTTT
CASSLEGWTEAFF
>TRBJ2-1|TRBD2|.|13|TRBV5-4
TGTGCCTTCTCGGAGCGGGAATCGAATGAGCAGTTCTTC
CAFSERESNEQFF
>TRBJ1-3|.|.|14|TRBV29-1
TGCAGCGTCGCCGGTTTAACCTCTGGAAACACCATATATTTT
CSVAGLTSGNTIYF
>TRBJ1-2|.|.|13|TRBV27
TGTGCCAGCAGTTCGACAGCTAACTATGGCTACACCTTC
CASSSTANYGYTF
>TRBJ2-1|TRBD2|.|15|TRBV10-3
TGTGCCATCAGTGGGACTAGCGGAAATTACAATGAGCAGTTCTTC
CAISGTSGNYNEQFF
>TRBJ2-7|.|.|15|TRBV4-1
TGCGCCAGCAGCCGAAGTCAGGACAGCTCCTACGAGCAGTACTTC
CASSRSQDSSYEQYF
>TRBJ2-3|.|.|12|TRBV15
TGTGCCACCAGCATGAGTGAGGATACGCAGTATTTT
CATSMSEDTQYF
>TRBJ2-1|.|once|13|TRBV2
TGTGCCAGCAGACAAGATTCCTACAATGAGCAGTTCTTC
CASRQDSYNEQFF
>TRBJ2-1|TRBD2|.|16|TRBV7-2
TGTGCCAGCAGCTTAAATATCGCGGGAGGCGGCAATGAGCAGTTCTTC
CASSLNIAGGGNEQFF
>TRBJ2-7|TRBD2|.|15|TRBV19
TGTGCCAGTGGGACTAGCGGAACGAGCTCCTACGAGCAGTACTTC
CASGTSGTSSYEQYF
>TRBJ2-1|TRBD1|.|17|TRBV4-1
TGCGCCAGCAGCCCCCGGGACAGGGGATCTCCCCCCAATGAGCAGTTCTTC
CASSPRDRGSPPNEQFF
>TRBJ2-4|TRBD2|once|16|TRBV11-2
TGTGCCAGCAGCTTTCGGGGTAGCGGGAGTGAAAACATTCAGTACTTC
CASSFRGSGSENIQYF
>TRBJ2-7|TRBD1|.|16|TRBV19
TGTGCCAGTAGTATAGCGACCGGACAGGGTACCTACGAGCAGTACTTC
CASSIATGQGTYEQYF
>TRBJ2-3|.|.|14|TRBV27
TGTGCCAGCAGTTTACGGGGATTAACAGATACGCAGTATTTT
CASSLRGLTDTQYF
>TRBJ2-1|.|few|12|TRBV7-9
TGTGCCAGCAGCTTACGGGGAAATGAGCAGTTCTTC
CASSLRGNEQFF
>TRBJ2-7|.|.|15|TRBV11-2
TGTGCCAGCAGCGACCGAACAGGGAATCCCTACGAGCAGTACTTC
CASSDRTGNPYEQYF
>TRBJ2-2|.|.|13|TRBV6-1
TGTGCCAGCAGTGCGCGGTACACCGGGGAGCTGTTTTTT
CASSARYTGELFF
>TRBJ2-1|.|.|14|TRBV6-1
TGTGCCAGCGGCGACGAAACTACCTACAATGAGCAGTTCTTC
CASGDETTYNEQFF
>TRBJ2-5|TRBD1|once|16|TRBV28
TGTGCCAGCAGTTTTAGCAGGGGGCTCCGTGCTGGGACCCAGTACTTC
CASSFSRGLRAGTQYF
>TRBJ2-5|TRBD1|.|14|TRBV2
TGTGCCAGCAGAGCGGACAGGGGGCTTGAGACCCAGTACTTC
CASRADRGLETQYF
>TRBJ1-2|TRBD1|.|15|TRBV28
TGTGCCAGCACCGAGGTGGGACAGGGGGACTATGGCTACACCTTC
CASTEVGQGDYGYTF
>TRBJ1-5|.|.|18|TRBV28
TGTGCCAGCAGTTTGATGAGTTGGAGGGATGGAGGTGCTCAGCCCCAGCATTTT
CASSLMSWRDGGAQPQHF
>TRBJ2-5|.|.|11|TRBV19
TGTGCCAGTAGCACCGGAGAGACCCAGTACTTC
CASSTGETQYF
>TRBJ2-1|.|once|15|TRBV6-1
TGTGCCAGCAGTGAGTTCGGTAGCTCCTACAATGAGCAGTTCTTC
CASSEFGSSYNEQFF
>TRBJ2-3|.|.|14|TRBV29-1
TGCAGCGTTGAAGACAGATCTAGCACAGATACGCAGTATTTT
CSVEDRSSTDTQYF
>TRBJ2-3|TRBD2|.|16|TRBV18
TGTGCCAGCTCACCTACTAGCGGGAGGTTTGGATATACGCAGTATTTT
CASSPTSGRFGYTQYF
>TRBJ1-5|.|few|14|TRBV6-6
TGTGCCAGCGGGCCAGCTAATAGCAATCAGCCCCAGCATTTT
CASGPANSNQPQHF
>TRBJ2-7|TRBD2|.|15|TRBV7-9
TGTGCCAGCAGCTTAGTGGCGGGAGGACCCTACGAGCAGTACTTC
CASSLVAGGPYEQYF
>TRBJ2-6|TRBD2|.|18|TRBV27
TGTGCCAGCAGTTTATTAGTAGCGGGAGATGCTGGGGCCAACGTCCTGACTTTC
CASSLLVAGDAGANVLTF
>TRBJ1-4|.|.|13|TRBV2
TGTGCCAGCAGTCCACAGGGACATGGAAAACTGTTTTTT
CASSPQGHGKLFF
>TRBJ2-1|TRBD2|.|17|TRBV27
TGTGCCAGCAGTAGGGCTAGCGGGAGGTACGCCTACAATGAGCAGTTCTTC
CASSRASGRYAYNEQFF
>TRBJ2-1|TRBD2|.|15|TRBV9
TGTGCCAGCAGCGTAGGAAGCGGGAGGGGCAATGAGCAGTTCTTC
CASSVGSGRGNEQFF
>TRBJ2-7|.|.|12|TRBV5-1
TGCGCCAGCAGCGTACAGGGAGCCGAGCAGTACTTC
CASSVQGAEQYF
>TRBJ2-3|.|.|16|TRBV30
TGTGCCTGGAGTGTCAATATAGGGACTAGCACAGATACGCAGTATTTT
CAWSVNIGTSTDTQYF
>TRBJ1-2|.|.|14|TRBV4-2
TGTGCCAGCAGCCAACCGGGGGGCAACTATGGCTACACCTTC
CASSQPGGNYGYTF
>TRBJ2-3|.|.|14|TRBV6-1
TGTGCCAGCAGCAGACTCGCTGAGGCAGATACGCAGTATTTT
CASSRLAEADTQYF
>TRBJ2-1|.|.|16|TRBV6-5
TGTGCCAGCAGTTACTCATCACTAGCTGGCTACAATGAGCAGTTCTTC
CASSYSSLAGYNEQFF
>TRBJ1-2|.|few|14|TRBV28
TGTGCCAGCAGACCCACTCGTGTTAGGGGTGGCTACACCTTC
CASRPTRVRGGYTF
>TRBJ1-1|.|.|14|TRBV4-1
TGCGCCAGCAGCCAAGTCCCAGTCAACACTGAAGCTTTCTTT
CASSQVPVNTEAFF
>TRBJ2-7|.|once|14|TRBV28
TGTGCCAGCAGTTTATCGGCCAGGTACGACGAGCAGTACTTC
CASSLSARYDEQYF
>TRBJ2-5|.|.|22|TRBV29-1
TGCAGCGTTCGAGCATTAGAAGGGGCTTCGACACCGAACCTCGTTATCAGGGAGACCCAGTACTTC
CSVRALEGASTPNLVIRETQYF
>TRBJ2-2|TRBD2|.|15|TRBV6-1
TGTGCCAGCATTCTCAGGACTAGCGGCACCGGGGAGCTGTTTTTT
CASILRTSGTGELFF
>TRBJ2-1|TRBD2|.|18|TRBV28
TGTGCCAGCAGTAACCCCTGGCGGGAGGGCCCCTCCTACAATGAGCAGTTCTTC
CASSNPWREGPSYNEQFF
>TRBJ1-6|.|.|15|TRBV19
TGTGCCAGTAGTTCCGGAGGAGATTTTTTTTCACCCCTCCACTTT
CASSSGGDFFSPLHF
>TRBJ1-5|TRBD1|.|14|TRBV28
TGTGCCAGCAGTTCGACAGGGCGCGATCAGCCCCAGCATTTT
CASSSTGRDQPQHF
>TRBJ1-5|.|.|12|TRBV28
TGTGCCAGCCGAGTCGACAATCAGCCCCAGCATTTT
CASRVDNQPQHF
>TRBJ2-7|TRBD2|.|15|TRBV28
TGTGCCAGCAGTTCTCCCGGGACTAGCGAATACGAGCAGTACTTC
CASSSPGTSEYEQYF
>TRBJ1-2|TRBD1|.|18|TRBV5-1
TGCGCCAGCAGCCCCATCCCGGGACAGGGGGGGATTAACTATGGCTACACCTTC
CASSPIPGQGGINYGYTF